The 17 T cell receptor beta chains in this list originate from one sample, sequenced in a study of Ad26.COV2.S vaccination and SARS-CoV-2 variants (dated by TCRdb to about 2021). Receptors were amplified or captured by the immunoSEQ multiplex PCR assay. The table comes from immuneACCESS by way of TCRdb, which keeps in-frame sequences with V and J called. Part of the clones is missing from these tables; in studies checked, under half for an unresolved V gene and the rest for unknown reasons. This sample lists roughly 380,000 clones; 90% to 95% were detected once. The ten top clones hold about 3.8% of the sample. In light of the paper, this sample's time point label describes: individuals recovered from natural SARS-CoV-2 infection. The specimen was peripheral blood, collected after recovery from COVID-19. Every receptor here comes from a human donor who had recovered from COVID-19.

This chain joins TRBV6-1 and TRBJ1-1; 9 bases map to TRBD1. Unmatched junction bases numbered 8, after V lost 3 bases and J lost 6 bases. CDR1 and CDR2 from the germline V gene are MNHNS and SASEGT. The CDR3 length is 15 residues. In nucleotides, the CDR3 is TGTGCCAGCAGTGACGCGGGACAGGGATCCCCTGAAGCTTTCTTT. Translated, it gives CASSDAGQGSPEAFF.

The rearrangement uses TRBV2 and TRBJ2-1; 7 nucleotides align to TRBD1. The CDR3 is made up of 16 amino acids. V dropped 5 bases and J dropped 8; count of bases not matched to a gene: 15. Germline V gives CDR1 SNHLY, CDR2 FYNNEI. The CDR3 spells CASSLGRSGGVHEQFF. The CDR3 bases are TGTGCCAGCAGTCTGGGCCGGTCAGGGGGAGTTCATGAGCAGTTCTTC.

V is TRBV7-2 and J is TRBJ1-2; D is ambiguous. CDR1 is SGHTA and CDR2 is FQGNSA in the germline V gene. V lost 7 bases and J 11 bases, leaving 5 bases between the germline ends. The CDR3 is 8 residues long. CDR3 sequence (DNA): TGTGCCAGCACCCTATACACCTTC. As protein: CASTLYTF.

A few counts support this clone. This chain connects TRBV14 to TRBJ1-6, with no clear D. The CDR3 loop spans 19 amino acids. Germline lookup yields CDR1 SGHDN and CDR2 FVKESK. The ends were cut back, 4 bases at V and 0 bases at J, with 19 bases in the middle. CDR3 in amino acids: CASSPPPSDPSSYNSPLHF. The CDR3 nucleotides read TGTGCCAGCAGCCCACCCCCTTCAGACCCAAGCTCCTATAATTCACCCCTCCACTTT.

This clone came up a few times. The chain has TRBV6-5 and TRBJ1-6, with 7 bases aligning to TRBD1. From germline, CDR1 is MNHEY and CDR2 SVGAGI. Trimming took 6 bases from V and 9 from J; bases not matched to a gene: 5. The CDR3 totals 13 residues. The CDR3 reads CASRQGSPSPLHF. DNA of the CDR3: TGTGCCAGCAGACAGGGGAGTCCTTCACCCCTCCACTTT.

The chain joins TRBV5-4 to TRBJ2-1; D not resolved. V gave up 0 bases and J gave up 9 bases, with 4 bases separating them. The CDR3 is 11 residues long. The germline V gene has CDR1 SGHNT and CDR2 YYREEE (reference sequence). In DNA form, the CDR3 reads TGTGCCAGCAGCTTGGAACGTGAGCAGTTCTTC. Translating it yields CASSLEREQFF.

The chain is built from TRBV12-5 and TRBJ1-1; no clear D. Looked up from germline, CDR1 is LGHNT and CDR2 is FRNRAP. The CDR3 spans 13 residues. V was trimmed by 3 bases and J by 1 base, leaving 6 bases between them. The CDR3 DNA is TGTGCTAGTGGTTTAAACAGGAACACTGAAGCTTTCTTT. It encodes CASGLNRNTEAFF.

The V gene is TRBV7-9, the J gene TRBJ1-6, with 9 nucleotides matching TRBD1. With V trimmed by 4 bases and J by 7 bases, 8 bases remained unmatched. The CDR3 runs 16 residues. Germline-derived CDR1 and CDR2 are SEHNR and FQNEAQ (reference sequence). CDR3 sequence (DNA): TGTGCCAGCAGCTCTGGGACCGGGACAGGGAATTCACCCCTCCACTTT. This codes for CASSSGTGTGNSPLHF.

This clone turned up a few times. This chain links TRBV6-4 with TRBJ1-2, with TRBD1 as a possible D gene (5 bases). This CDR3 contains 12 residues. V lost 3 bases and J 7 bases, leaving 9 bases between the germline ends. Germline lookup yields CDR1 MRHNA and CDR2 SNTAGT. The CDR3 region is CASSDRGGGYTF. DNA of the CDR3: TGTGCCAGCAGTGATAGGGGAGGTGGCTACACCTTC.

The chain has TRBV5-8 and TRBJ2-1; 7 bases fit TRBD2. This CDR3 contains 13 residues. CDR1 and CDR2 from the germline V gene are SGHTS and YDEGEE. Unmatched junction bases numbered 0, after V lost 0 bases and J lost 6 bases. The CDR3 DNA reads as TGTGCCAGCAGCTTGGGACTAGCCAATGAGCAGTTCTTC. Protein: CASSLGLANEQFF. The variable domain in full, completed from reference TRBV5-8 and TRBJ2-1, reads EAGVTQSPTHLIKTRGQQATLRCSPISGHTSVYWYQQALGLGLQFLLWYDEGEERNRGNFPPRFSGRQFPNYSSELNVNALELEDSALYLCASSLGLANEQFFGPGTRLTVL.

Details on this clone: This sample also contains other DNA sequences that code for the same CDR3. This chain connects TRBV12-3 or TRBV12-4 to TRBJ1-2, with D hard to call. The length of the CDR3 is 11 residues. V was pared by 2 bases and J by 2 bases, with 0 bases between. This CDR3 reads CASSLNYGYTF. The CDR3 DNA reads as TGTGCCAGCAGTTTAAACTATGGCTACACCTTC.

The gene calls are TRBV19 and TRBJ2-7, with TRBD1 matching over 8 bases. The V and J ends lost 5 bases and 4 bases, in that order; junction bases with no gene match: 10. CDR1 is LNHDA, CDR2 SQIVND, per germline (reference sequence). CDR3 size: 15 residues. The CDR3 protein is CASSPGGQGAYEQYF. CDR3 bases: TGTGCCAGTAGTCCCGGGGGCCAGGGGGCGTACGAGCAGTACTTC. The full variable domain, completed using reference TRBV19 and TRBJ2-7, is DGGITQSPKYLFRKEGQNVTLSCEQNLNHDAMYWYRQDPGQGLRLIYYSQIVNDFQKGDIAEGYSVSREKKESFPLTVTSAQKNPTAFYLCASSPGGQGAYEQYFGPGTRLTVT.

The rearrangement uses TRBV19 and TRBJ1-2; D is perhaps TRBD1 (6 bases). The CDR3 is 13 residues long. Trimming removed 10 bases from V and 4 bases from J, with 16 bases in between. Germline lookup yields CDR1 LNHDA and CDR2 SQIVND (reference sequence). This chain's CDR3 is CATEGGFGYGYTF. The CDR3 coding sequence is TGTGCCACCGAGGGGGGTTTCGGCTATGGCTACACCTTC.

This clone was observed a single time. CDR3 sequence (DNA): TGTGCCAGCAGCCCATCGGGACAGGGGAACACTGAAGCTTTCTTT. Translating it yields CASSPSGQGNTEAFF. The rearrangement uses TRBV9 and TRBJ1-1; 9 nucleotides align to TRBD1. Germline CDR1 reads SGDLS; CDR2 reads YYNGEE. J was trimmed by 1 base and V by 4 bases; bases with no gene match: 5. CDR3 length equals 15 residues. The whole variable domain, remainder taken from reference TRBV9 and TRBJ1-1, is DSGVTQTPKHLITATGQRVTLRCSPRSGDLSVYWYQQSLDQGLQFLIQYYNGEERAKGNILERFSAQQFPDLHSELNLSSLELGDSALYFCASSPSGQGNTEAFFGQGTRLTVV.

The chain uses TRBV3-1 (or the pseudogene TRBV3-2) and TRBJ2-1, with 10 bases lining up with TRBD2. Germline V gives CDR1 LGHDT, CDR2 YNNKEL (reference sequence). The CDR3 consists of 14 residues. The V segment lost 5 bases and the J segment 8 bases; nucleotides outside the gene matches: 6. The CDR3 coding sequence is TGTGCCAGCAGCTGGACTAGCGGCGGCGATGAGCAGTTCTTC. It specifies CASSWTSGGDEQFF.

The CDR3 reads CASSLALGQGKHGEQFF. CDR3 nucleotides: TGTGCCAGCAGCTTAGCGCTGGGACAGGGCAAACATGGTGAGCAGTTCTTC. The gene calls are TRBV7-2 and TRBJ2-1; 9 bases are shared with TRBD1. The CDR3 extends over 17 amino acids. J gave up 9 bases and V 0 bases, and 12 bases lay outside the gene matches. The V gene's germline CDR1 is SGHTA and CDR2 FQGNSA.

The V call is TRBV7-9, the J call TRBJ1-5; 7 positions agree with TRBD1. Germline loops: CDR1 SEHNR, CDR2 FQNEAQ (reference sequence). The J segment lost 0 bases and the V segment lost 5 bases, leaving 4 bases of the junction unmatched. The CDR3 contains 15 residues. CDR3 DNA: TGTGCCAGCAGCCCCGGGACAGCTAGCAATCAGCCCCAGCATTTT. This codes for CASSPGTASNQPQHF.